This TCR beta chain appears in the sequencing data of a study of T cells after posttransplantation cyclophosphamide. Study-level points and caveats: Donor-recipient repertoire similarity was low at 1-2 months, rising over year one. Tissue-infiltrating T cells from skin or gut overlapped little with blood T cells.

This clone was found a few times. The antigen is undetermined. The germline V gene has CDR1 SGHTA and CDR2 FQGNSA. V lost 2 bases to trimming and J lost 0 bases, with 11 bases between them. This CDR3 has 16 residues. Data came from immunoSEQ multiplex PCR; TCRdb stores just in-frame clones and leaves some out. Here the sample spans about 32,000 clones, over 85% being singletons. This clonotype was obtained from a woman in her thirties or forties with a blood cancer, CMV-positive, and with a related stem cell donor. Material: PBMCs. The rearrangement joins TRBV7-2 to TRBJ1-3; no clear D. CDR3 residues: CASSLTRGASGNTIYF. The CDR3 nucleotides are TGTGCCAGCAGCTTAACCCGGGGAGCCTCTGGAAACACCATATATTTT.